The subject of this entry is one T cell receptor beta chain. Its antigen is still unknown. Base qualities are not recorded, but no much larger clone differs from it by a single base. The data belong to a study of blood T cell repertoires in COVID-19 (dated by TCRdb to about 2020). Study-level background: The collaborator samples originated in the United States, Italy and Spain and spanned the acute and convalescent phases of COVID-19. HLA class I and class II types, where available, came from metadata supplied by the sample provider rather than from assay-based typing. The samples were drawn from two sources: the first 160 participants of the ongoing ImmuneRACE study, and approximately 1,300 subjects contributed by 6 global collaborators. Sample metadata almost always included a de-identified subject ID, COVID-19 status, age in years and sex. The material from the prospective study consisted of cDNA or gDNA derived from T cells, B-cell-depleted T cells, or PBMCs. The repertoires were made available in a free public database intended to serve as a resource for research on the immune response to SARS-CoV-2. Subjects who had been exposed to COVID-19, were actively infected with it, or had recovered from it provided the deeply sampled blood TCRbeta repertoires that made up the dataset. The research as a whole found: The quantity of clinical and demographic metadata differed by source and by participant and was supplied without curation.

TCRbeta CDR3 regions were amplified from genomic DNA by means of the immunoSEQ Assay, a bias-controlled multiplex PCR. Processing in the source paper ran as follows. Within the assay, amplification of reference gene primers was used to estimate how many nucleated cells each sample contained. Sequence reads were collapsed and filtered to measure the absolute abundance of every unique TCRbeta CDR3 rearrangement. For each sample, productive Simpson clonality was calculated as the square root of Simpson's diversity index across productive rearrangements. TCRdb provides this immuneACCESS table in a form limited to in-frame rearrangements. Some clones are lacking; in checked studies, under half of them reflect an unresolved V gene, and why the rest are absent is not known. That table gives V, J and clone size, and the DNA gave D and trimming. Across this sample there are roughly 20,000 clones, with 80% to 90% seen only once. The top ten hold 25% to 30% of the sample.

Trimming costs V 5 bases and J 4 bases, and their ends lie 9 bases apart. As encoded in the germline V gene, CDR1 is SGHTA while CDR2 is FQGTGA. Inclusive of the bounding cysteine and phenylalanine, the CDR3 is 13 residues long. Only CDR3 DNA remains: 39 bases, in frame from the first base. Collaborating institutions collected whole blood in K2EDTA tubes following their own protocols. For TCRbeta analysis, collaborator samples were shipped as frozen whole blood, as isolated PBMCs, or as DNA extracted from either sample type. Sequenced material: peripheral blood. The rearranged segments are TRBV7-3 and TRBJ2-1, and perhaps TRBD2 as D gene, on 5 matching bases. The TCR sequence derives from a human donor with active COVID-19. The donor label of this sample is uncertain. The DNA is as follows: TGTGCCAGCAGCAACACTAGTTACAATGAGCAGTTCTTC. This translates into CASSNTSYNEQFF. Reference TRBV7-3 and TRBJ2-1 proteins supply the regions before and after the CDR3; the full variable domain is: GAGVSQTPSNKVTEKGKYVELRCDPISGHTALYWYRQSLGQGPEFLIYFQGTGAADDSGLPNDRFFAVRPEGSVSTLKIQRTERGDSAVYLCASSNTSYNEQFFGPGTRLTVL.